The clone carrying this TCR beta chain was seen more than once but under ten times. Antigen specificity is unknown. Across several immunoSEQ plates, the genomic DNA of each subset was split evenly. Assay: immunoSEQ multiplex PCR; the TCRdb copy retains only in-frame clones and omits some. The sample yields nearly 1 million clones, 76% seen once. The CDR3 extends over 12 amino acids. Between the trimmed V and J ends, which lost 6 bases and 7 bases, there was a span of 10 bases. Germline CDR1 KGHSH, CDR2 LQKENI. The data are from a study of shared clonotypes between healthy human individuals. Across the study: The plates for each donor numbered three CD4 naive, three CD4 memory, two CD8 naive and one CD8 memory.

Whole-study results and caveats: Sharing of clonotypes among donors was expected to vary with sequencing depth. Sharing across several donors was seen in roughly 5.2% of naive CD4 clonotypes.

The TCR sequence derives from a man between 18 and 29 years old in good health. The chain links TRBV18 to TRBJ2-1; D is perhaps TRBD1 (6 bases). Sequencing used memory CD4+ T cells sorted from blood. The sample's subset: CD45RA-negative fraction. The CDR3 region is CASSSDRNEQFF. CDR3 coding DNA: TGTGCCAGCTCTTCTGACAGGAATGAGCAGTTCTTC. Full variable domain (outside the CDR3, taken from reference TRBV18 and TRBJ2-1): NAGVMQNPRHLVRRRGQEARLRCSPMKGHSHVYWYRQLPEEGLKFMVYLQKENIIDESGMPKERFSAEFPKEGPSILRIQQVVRGDSAAYFCASSSDRNEQFFGPGTRLTVL.